This T cell receptor beta chain was retrieved from a study of blood T cell repertoires in COVID-19. As for the study in general: Whether acute or convalescent, the COVID-19 samples came from the United States, Italy and Spain. From T cells, B-cell-depleted T cells, or PBMCs came the material, which was cDNA or gDNA.

Trimming removed 6 bases from V and 2 bases from J, with 15 bases in between. Germline V lookup: CDR1 SGHNT, CDR2 YENEEA. The CDR3 spans 15 residues. As handled by the study authors: Reference gene primer amplification gave nucleated cell count estimates. The repertoire was sequenced with immunoSEQ multiplex PCR; TCRdb's copy has only in-frame clones and lacks some. For V, J and clone size, that table is used; D and trimming come from the DNA. The sample lists 45,000 to 65,000 clones, roughly nine tenths occurring once. The material sequenced was peripheral blood. This chain uses TRBV11-3 with TRBJ2-3; D perhaps matches TRBD2 (5 bases). This clonotype was sampled from a human donor in a cohort sampled during active COVID-19. The CDR3 DNA sequence: TGTGCCAGCAGTTTAAGCGACGGGGTCACAGATACGCAGTATTTT. Translation: CASSLSDGVTDTQYF. Variable domain in full (rest from reference TRBV11-3 and TRBJ2-3): EAGVVQSPRYKIIEKKQPVAFWCNPISGHNTLYWYLQNLGQGPELLIRYENEEAVDDSQLPKDRFSAERLKGVDSTLKIQPAELGDSAVYLCASSLSDGVTDTQYFGPGTRLTVL.